In its sample, the clone carrying this TCR beta chain was seen once. Its specificity is unknown. At the DNA level, this CDR3 is encoded by other sequences in the same sample as well. This entry comes from a study of cytomegalovirus exposure and HLA in healthy donors. Study-wide findings and caveats: There were a few CMV-associated chains whose specificity for CMV antigens was confirmed in vitro.

J lost 10 bases, V lost 3 bases, and 6 bases had no gene match. The germline V gene has CDR1 LGHNA and CDR2 YSLEER. The CDR3 is 13 amino acids. In the PCR, 60 Vbeta and 13 Jbeta primers were used. The data were produced by immunoSEQ multiplex PCR, yet TCRdb's version contains in-frame clones alone and is incomplete. The data show roughly 100,000 clones, more than 60% seen once. Material: PBMCs. The chain uses TRBV4-3 and TRBJ2-1, with 7 bases identical to TRBD2. This TCR was recovered from a man aged 60 to 69 in good health and CMV-seronegative. The CDR3 DNA reads TGCGCCAGCAGCCAGGTGGGAGGGAACGAGCAGTTCTTC. Translating it yields CASSQVGGNEQFF.